Listed below are T cell receptor beta chains from one sample, sequenced in a study of blood T cells in healthy people across ages. TCRdb independently ran MiXCR on the 5' RACE reads; one entry per CDR3 protein. This table has 1.5 million to 2 million distinct CDR3 sequences, about 30% appearing once. The sample comprised blood. The origin of the receptors is a woman younger than 45 in good health. CDR3s include the opening cysteine and the closing phenylalanine or tryptophan. The D gene is left open where the match is weak. Clone sizes are given selectively: once, few, many, or a class where the clone is expanded.

J gene: TRBJ1-2
V gene: TRBV29-1
D gene: .
clone size: once
CDR3 DNA: TGCGGCGTCGCCGGGGCGGGGCGGCGGTTAAACTATGGCTACACCTTC
CDR3 protein: CGVAGAGRRLNYGYTF

J gene: TRBJ2-1
V gene: TRBV28
D gene: .
clone size: many
CDR3 DNA: TGTGCCAGCAGTTTCCAGAACAATGAGCAGTTCTTC
CDR3 protein: CASSFQNNEQFF

J gene: TRBJ2-4
V gene: TRBV3-1
D gene: .
clone size: once
CDR3 DNA: TGTGCCAGCAGCTTTGGGTCGGACACGGCCAAAAACATTCAGTACTTC
CDR3 protein: CASSFGSDTAKNIQYF

J gene: TRBJ2-1
V gene: TRBV20-1
D gene: TRBD2
clone size: many
CDR3 DNA: TGCAGTGCTACCCAACTAGCGGTGTTCAATGAGCAGTTCTTC
CDR3 protein: CSATQLAVFNEQFF

J gene: TRBJ2-2
V gene: TRBV4-1
D gene: TRBD2
clone size: .
CDR3 DNA: TGCGCCAGCAGCCTCATAGCGGGGGGAAGCACCGGGGAGCTGTTTTTT
CDR3 protein: CASSLIAGGSTGELFF

J gene: TRBJ2-3
V gene: TRBV5-1
D gene: .
clone size: few
CDR3 DNA: TGCGCCAGCAGCTTAGTTACGAGCGTGGGAGATACGCAGTATTTT
CDR3 protein: CASSLVTSVGDTQYF

J gene: TRBJ2-1
V gene: TRBV5-1
D gene: .
clone size: .
CDR3 DNA: TGCGCCAGCAGCCTGGATACGACATCGGCTGTGTATGAGCAGTTCTTC
CDR3 protein: CASSLDTTSAVYEQFF

J gene: TRBJ1-1
V gene: TRBV5-1
D gene: .
clone size: .
CDR3 DNA: TGCGCCAGCAGCTCCACCATGCGGGGACTGAACACTGAAGCTTTCTTT
CDR3 protein: CASSSTMRGLNTEAFF

J gene: TRBJ1-2
V gene: TRBV6-6
D gene: .
clone size: few
CDR3 DNA: TGTGCCGCTTTTGGGGGCAAAGGGAAGGGCTACACCTTC
CDR3 protein: CAAFGGKGKGYTF

J gene: TRBJ2-1
V gene: TRBV7-2
D gene: .
clone size: few
CDR3 DNA: TGTGCCAGCAGCCCCGGCCGAGCGAACAATGAGCAGTTCTTC
CDR3 protein: CASSPGRANNEQFF

J gene: TRBJ2-7
V gene: TRBV20-1
D gene: .
clone size: .
CDR3 DNA: TGCAGTGCTAAAAAAGGGGCGGATGGGTACGAGCAGTACTTC
CDR3 protein: CSAKKGADGYEQYF

J gene: TRBJ2-6
V gene: TRBV3-1
D gene: .
clone size: few
CDR3 DNA: TGTGCCAGCAGCCAAGAGTCATCCCCCCGGGGGGCCAACGTCCTGACTTTC
CDR3 protein: CASSQESSPRGANVLTF

J gene: TRBJ1-2
V gene: TRBV20-1
D gene: .
clone size: .
CDR3 DNA: TGCAGTGCCCCTCGGGCAGGGCCCGATGGCTACACCTTC
CDR3 protein: CSAPRAGPDGYTF

J gene: TRBJ2-1
V gene: TRBV7-2
D gene: .
clone size: few
CDR3 DNA: TGTGCCAGCAGCTTAGCTGATTGGCGAGCAGAGCAGTTCTTC
CDR3 protein: CASSLADWRAEQFF

J gene: TRBJ2-5
V gene: TRBV9
D gene: .
clone size: .
CDR3 DNA: TGTGCCAGCAGCGTAGAAGGGCGGGAAACGAGGACCCAGTACTTC
CDR3 protein: CASSVEGRETRTQYF

J gene: TRBJ2-3
V gene: TRBV9
D gene: TRBD1
clone size: .
CDR3 DNA: TGTGCCAGCAGCGTAGAGCCGGGACAGGGATCCGATACGCAGTATTTT
CDR3 protein: CASSVEPGQGSDTQYF

J gene: TRBJ2-5
V gene: TRBV3-1
D gene: TRBD2
clone size: few
CDR3 DNA: TGTGCCAGCAGCCACGGACTAGCGGGAGTATTCGAAGAGACCCAGTACTTC
CDR3 protein: CASSHGLAGVFEETQYF

J gene: TRBJ1-4
V gene: TRBV7-9
D gene: .
clone size: few
CDR3 DNA: TGTGCCAGCAGACCGAACAAGGAAAAACTGTTTTTT
CDR3 protein: CASRPNKEKLFF

J gene: TRBJ1-1
V gene: TRBV12-5
D gene: TRBD1
clone size: few
CDR3 DNA: TGTGCTAGTGCCCAGGGGACAGGGGACACTGAAGCTTTCTTT
CDR3 protein: CASAQGTGDTEAFF

J gene: TRBJ2-4
V gene: TRBV12-3/TRBV12-4
D gene: TRBD2
clone size: few
CDR3 DNA: TGTGCCAGCAGTTTGTGGACTAGCGGGAGGGAGAAAAACATTCAGTACTTC
CDR3 protein: CASSLWTSGREKNIQYF

J gene: TRBJ2-1
V gene: TRBV7-9
D gene: .
clone size: many
CDR3 DNA: TGTGCCAGCGAGGGATACAATGAGCAGTTCTTC
CDR3 protein: CASEGYNEQFF

J gene: TRBJ2-1
V gene: TRBV10-2
D gene: .
clone size: few
CDR3 DNA: TGCGCCAGCAGTGAAAGCGCGACAAGAGATGAGCAGTTCTTC
CDR3 protein: CASSESATRDEQFF

J gene: TRBJ2-5
V gene: TRBV20-1
D gene: TRBD2
clone size: few
CDR3 DNA: TGCAGTGCTAGAGATCCACTAGCGGGAGGCCAAGAGACCCAGTACTTC
CDR3 protein: CSARDPLAGGQETQYF

J gene: TRBJ2-5
V gene: TRBV3-1
D gene: TRBD1
clone size: .
CDR3 DNA: TGTGCCAGCAGCCAGGCACAGGGGGCAGGGGAGACCCAGTACTTC
CDR3 protein: CASSQAQGAGETQYF

J gene: TRBJ2-7
V gene: TRBV20-1
D gene: .
clone size: .
CDR3 DNA: TGCAGTGCTCTGACGACAGACTCCTACGAGCAGTACTTC
CDR3 protein: CSALTTDSYEQYF

J gene: TRBJ1-1
V gene: TRBV5-1
D gene: .
clone size: .
CDR3 DNA: TGCGCCAGCAGCTTGAGATGGGGATCGGGTTCTGACACTGAAGCTTTCTTT
CDR3 protein: CASSLRWGSGSDTEAFF

J gene: TRBJ2-1
V gene: TRBV5-6
D gene: .
clone size: many
CDR3 DNA: TGTGCCAGCAGCTTGGCCTTCGGTAATGAGCAGTTCTTC
CDR3 protein: CASSLAFGNEQFF

J gene: TRBJ2-7
V gene: TRBV20-1
D gene: TRBD1
clone size: .
CDR3 DNA: TGCAGTGCTAGAGATCAGGGACAGGGGCGTAACGAGCAGTACTTC
CDR3 protein: CSARDQGQGRNEQYF

J gene: TRBJ2-3
V gene: TRBV12-3/TRBV12-4
D gene: .
clone size: .
CDR3 DNA: TGTGCCAGCAGAGAGCAAGCAGATACGCAGTATTTT
CDR3 protein: CASREQADTQYF

J gene: TRBJ2-7
V gene: TRBV29-1
D gene: .
clone size: .
CDR3 DNA: TGCAGCGTTGACCCGCCCACAGGCGAACAAACCCCAAGCTCCTACGAGCAGTACTTC
CDR3 protein: CSVDPPTGEQTPSSYEQYF

J gene: TRBJ1-3
V gene: TRBV12-5
D gene: .
clone size: few
CDR3 DNA: TGTGCTAGTGGCCCTAGCGGCAGAAACACCATATATTTT
CDR3 protein: CASGPSGRNTIYF

J gene: TRBJ2-7
V gene: TRBV3-1
D gene: TRBD1
clone size: few
CDR3 DNA: TGTGCCAGCAGACACCGGGACAGGGAAGGCGAGCAGTACTTC
CDR3 protein: CASRHRDREGEQYF

J gene: TRBJ2-7
V gene: TRBV15
D gene: TRBD1
clone size: many
CDR3 DNA: TGTGCCACCAGCAGAGGGACGGACAGGGGGGACTACGAGCAGTACTTC
CDR3 protein: CATSRGTDRGDYEQYF

J gene: TRBJ2-3
V gene: TRBV6-2/TRBV6-3
D gene: .
clone size: .
CDR3 DNA: TGTGCCAGCAGTTACGGTCCTGTGGATACGCAGTATTTT
CDR3 protein: CASSYGPVDTQYF

J gene: TRBJ2-1
V gene: TRBV7-2
D gene: TRBD2
clone size: .
CDR3 DNA: TGTGCCAGCAGCTTAGTTCGGTTTTATGGCGGGAGAACCTACAATGAGCAGTTCTTC
CDR3 protein: CASSLVRFYGGRTYNEQFF

J gene: TRBJ2-3
V gene: TRBV28
D gene: TRBD2
clone size: .
CDR3 DNA: TGTGCCAGCAGTAGGAGAGCGGGGGGGCCGGATACGCAGTATTTT
CDR3 protein: CASSRRAGGPDTQYF

J gene: TRBJ2-1
V gene: TRBV18
D gene: .
clone size: few
CDR3 DNA: TGTGCCAGCTCACCACCCCTAGATGAGCAGTTCTTC
CDR3 protein: CASSPPLDEQFF

J gene: TRBJ2-5
V gene: TRBV5-1
D gene: .
clone size: .
CDR3 DNA: TGCGCCAGCAGCGAAGACCCGGGGGCCGAAGAGACCCAGTACTTC
CDR3 protein: CASSEDPGAEETQYF

J gene: TRBJ2-7
V gene: TRBV9
D gene: TRBD2
clone size: few
CDR3 DNA: TGTGCCAGCAGCCCGCAGGGAGGGGCCTACAATGAGCAGTACTTC
CDR3 protein: CASSPQGGAYNEQYF

J gene: TRBJ2-3
V gene: TRBV12-2
D gene: .
clone size: .
CDR3 DNA: TGTGCAAGTCGTCAAGAGTACCGCACAGATACGCAGTATTTT
CDR3 protein: CASRQEYRTDTQYF

J gene: TRBJ2-5
V gene: TRBV20-1
D gene: .
clone size: few
CDR3 DNA: TGCAGTCCTTGGCAGGGGCGGGAGACCCAGTACTTC
CDR3 protein: CSPWQGRETQYF

J gene: TRBJ2-1
V gene: TRBV20-1
D gene: TRBD2
clone size: many
CDR3 DNA: TGCAGTGCCACGACTAGCGGGAAATACAATGAGCAGTTCTTC
CDR3 protein: CSATTSGKYNEQFF

J gene: TRBJ1-6
V gene: TRBV2
D gene: .
clone size: .
CDR3 DNA: TGTGCCAGCAGTTCCCAGGGAGGGACTTCACCCCTCCACTTT
CDR3 protein: CASSSQGGTSPLHF

J gene: TRBJ1-2
V gene: TRBV12-3/TRBV12-4
D gene: .
clone size: few
CDR3 DNA: TGTGCCAGCAGAAGGGTTTCTGCTAACTATGGCTACACCTTC
CDR3 protein: CASRRVSANYGYTF

J gene: TRBJ2-5
V gene: TRBV29-1
D gene: TRBD2
clone size: .
CDR3 DNA: TGCAGCGGACATACTAGCGGGGGAGAGACCCAGTACTTC
CDR3 protein: CSGHTSGGETQYF